This T cell receptor beta chain was sequenced for a study of identical twins. Study-wide results and limits: For out-of-frame beta sequences, excess twin sharing was weaker. Fewer insertions marked abundant cord blood beta clonotypes; young adult naive trended weakly, memory not at all.

With template switching, a universal primer site was added, and the cDNA carried unique molecular identifiers. TCRdb passed the 5' RACE reads through MiXCR, listing each CDR3 protein once. The sample yields some 260,000 distinct CDR3 sequences, over 12% seen once. This clonotype was seen a few times. No antigen is known for it. This CDR3 is 12 amino acids long. CDR1 and CDR2 (germline): SNHLY, FYNNEI. V was trimmed by 8 bases and J by 1 base, leaving 6 bases between them. V is TRBV2 and J is TRBJ2-4; no reliable D call. This clonotype was obtained from a woman under 30 in good health. Input material: memory (CD45RO+) T cells sorted from blood. CDR3 in DNA: TGTGCCAGCGCCGGGGCCAAAAACATTCAGTACTTC. Translation: CASAGAKNIQYF.